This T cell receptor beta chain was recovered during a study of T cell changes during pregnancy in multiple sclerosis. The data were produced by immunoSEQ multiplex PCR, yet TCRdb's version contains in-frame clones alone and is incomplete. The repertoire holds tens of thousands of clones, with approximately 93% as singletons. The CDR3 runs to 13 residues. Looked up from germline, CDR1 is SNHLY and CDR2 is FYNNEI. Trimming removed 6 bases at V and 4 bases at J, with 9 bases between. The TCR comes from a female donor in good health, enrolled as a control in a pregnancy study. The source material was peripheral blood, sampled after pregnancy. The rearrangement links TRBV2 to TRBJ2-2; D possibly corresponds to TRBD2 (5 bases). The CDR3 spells CASRGSGTGELFF. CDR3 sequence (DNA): TGTGCCAGCAGGGGGAGTGGCACCGGGGAGCTGTTTTTT.